This T cell receptor beta chain was identified in a study of blood T cell repertoires in COVID-19. On the study more broadly: Spain, Italy and the United States supplied samples that represented acute and convalescent COVID-19.

This clone was recorded once. This CDR3 comprises 16 residues. The V gene lost 3 bases and the J gene lost 3 bases, with 19 bases spanning the gap. Germline CDR1 SGDLS, CDR2 YYNGEE. Source study methods: Estimates of nucleated cell counts were drawn from the amplification of reference gene primers. The repertoire was sequenced with immunoSEQ multiplex PCR; TCRdb's copy has only in-frame clones and lacks some. V and J calls and clone size are as listed in that table; D and trimming were resolved from the DNA. Here the sample spans about 270,000 clones, over 75% being singletons. The rearrangement links TRBV9 to TRBJ2-7; TRBD2 might be the D (6 bases). The sequence was obtained from a human donor in a cohort sampled during active COVID-19. Sequenced sample: peripheral blood. CDR3 in DNA: TGTGCCAGCAGCGGAGGGGAGGCCCACCCCCTCTACGAGCAGTACTTC. This gives the protein CASSGGEAHPLYEQYF.